Listed here are 23 T cell receptor beta chains from one sample, sequenced in a study of human T cells and chemical hapten exposure. Time point: pre-sensitization, week 0. Treatment defined: therapeutic diphenylcyclopropenone sensitization with weekly scalp DPC. TCRdb processed the RACE reads anew with MiXCR; each CDR3 protein has one entry. Here the sample spans 350,000 to 450,000 distinct CDR3 sequences, approximately 5.1% being singletons. The sample consisted of whole blood, taken in connection with sensitization to the hapten diphenylcyclopropenone (DPC). These receptors were obtained from a woman between 50 and 59 years old with alopecia areata. Some clones in this sample may be carry-over from other donors' samples.

This clonotype was observed at least ten times. The J gene is TRBJ1-2, the V gene TRBV7-9, with no clear D. Trimming stripped 11 bases from V and 7 bases from J, with 14 bases between. Looked up from germline, CDR1 is SEHNR and CDR2 is FQNEAQ (reference sequence). The CDR3 is 11 amino acids. The DNA for the CDR3 is TGTGCCTGCGAGGAAAATGGTGGCTACACCTTC. Its translation: CACEENGGYTF.

This clonotype was detected a few times. The rearrangement joins TRBV29-1 to TRBJ2-6; no clear D. The V end lost 6 bases, the J end lost 0 bases, and 9 bases lay between the germline ends. The CDR3 totals 14 residues. Germline V gene data show CDR1 as SQVTM and CDR2 as ANQGSEA. CDR3 sequence reads: CSVHTLSGANVLTF. As DNA, the CDR3 is TGCAGCGTCCACACCCTCTCTGGGGCCAACGTCCTGACTTTC.

Ten or more counts support this clonotype. V and J are TRBV5-1 and TRBJ1-1; the D gene is possibly TRBD1 (5 bases). This CDR3 has 13 residues. CDR1 and CDR2 (germline): SGHRS, YFSETQ. V lost 6 bases to trimming and J lost 6 bases, with 15 bases between them. DNA for the CDR3: TGCGCCAGCAACGACGGGGGGTTGGCTGAAGCTTTCTTT. This sequence encodes CASNDGGLAEAFF.

This clonotype was counted a few times. The rearrangement uses TRBV28 and TRBJ2-2, with 9 nucleotides matching TRBD2. The CDR3 contains 17 residues. V was clipped by 2 bases and J by 7 bases; unmatched bases: 11. CDR1 and CDR2 from the germline V gene are MDHEN and SYDVKM. CDR3 residues: CASSLASGRPGGGELFF. As DNA, the CDR3 is TGTGCCAGCAGTTTAGCCAGCGGGAGGCCAGGGGGCGGGGAGCTGTTTTTT.

This clonotype has a count of ten or more. The chain uses TRBV12-3 or TRBV12-4 and TRBJ2-3, with 7 bases matching TRBD1. CDR3 length: 14 residues. Trimming took 7 bases from V and 2 from J; bases not matched to a gene: 6. CDR3: CASTDRAYTDTQYF. The CDR3 DNA is TGTGCCAGCACCGACAGGGCTTACACAGATACGCAGTATTTT.

This clonotype came up a few times. The chain links TRBV29-1 to TRBJ1-4; D gene uncertain. In germline, CDR1 is SQVTM, CDR2 ANQGSEA. V lost 7 bases and J lost 0, with 9 bases in between. This CDR3 is built from 13 residues. The CDR3 DNA reads as TGCAGCGCGTTAGGTGCAACTAATGAAAAACTGTTTTTT. Translation: CSALGATNEKLFF.

This clonotype has more than one count but fewer than ten. The chain combines TRBV6-6 with TRBJ2-7; a possible D gene is TRBD1 (5 bases). Per the germline V gene, CDR1 is MNHNY and CDR2 is SVGAGI (reference sequence). Trimming stripped 7 bases from V and 0 bases from J, with 16 bases between. The CDR3 extends over 15 amino acids. The CDR3 DNA reads TGTGCCAGCACCCAGGGCCTGGGGTACTCCTACGAGCAGTACTTC. It translates to CASTQGLGYSYEQYF.

V is TRBV3-1 and J is TRBJ1-4; D gene ambiguous. Germline V CDR1 and CDR2: LGHDT, YNNKEL (reference sequence). The CDR3 runs to 12 residues. V gave up 6 bases and J gave up 11 bases, with 13 bases separating them. The CDR3 reads CASSQPIGKLFF. The CDR3 bases are TGTGCCAGCAGTCAGCCCATTGGGAAACTGTTTTTT.

Regarding this clonotype: This likely comes from a read error, as the CDR3 has no conserved phenylalanine or tryptophan at its end. The gene calls are TRBV5-4 and TRBJ2-2; the D gene is possibly TRBD2 (6 bases). This CDR3 has 15 amino acids. The V gene's germline CDR1 is SGHNT and CDR2 YYREEE (reference sequence). Trimming took off 2 bases at V and 2 bases at J, with 10 bases between the two ends. The CDR3 bases are TGTGCCAGCAGCTTTTCCGGGAGAAACACCGGGGAGCTGTTTCTT. The encoded protein is CASSFSGRNTGELFL.

This clonotype has only a few counts. V is TRBV12-3 or TRBV12-4 and J is TRBJ2-2; 8 nucleotides align to TRBD2. The CDR3 has 15 residues. Unmatched junction bases numbered 1, after V lost 3 bases and J lost 1 base. The CDR3 sequence: CASSFAGGNTGELFF. The CDR3 nucleotides are TGTGCCAGCAGTTTTGCGGGAGGGAACACCGGGGAGCTGTTTTTT.

This clonotype was recorded many times. The chain joins TRBV28 to TRBJ2-5; D is tentatively TRBD1 or TRBD2 (6 bases each). The CDR3 consists of 13 residues. Germline lookup yields CDR1 MDHEN and CDR2 SYDVKM. The V gene lost 2 bases and the J gene lost 7 bases, with 11 bases spanning the gap. This chain's CDR3 is CASSLPGARTQYF. The CDR3 nucleotides are TGTGCCAGCAGTTTACCGGGGGCTAGGACCCAGTACTTC.

The chain carries TRBV7-8 and TRBJ2-3; 7 bases line up with TRBD1. CDR1 is SGHVS, CDR2 FQNEAQ, per germline. This CDR3 is built from 14 residues. The J segment lost 6 bases and the V segment lost 5 bases, leaving 8 bases of the junction unmatched. The CDR3 protein is CASSQDRATDTQYF. The CDR3, as DNA: TGTGCCAGCAGCCAAGACAGGGCCACCGATACGCAGTATTTT.

The chain links TRBV20-1 to TRBJ2-3, with 8 bases aligning to TRBD2. The CDR3 runs to 15 residues. Germline loops: CDR1 DFQATT, CDR2 SNEGSKA (reference sequence). With V trimmed by 3 bases and J by 0 bases, 5 bases remained unmatched. The CDR3 DNA sequence: TGCAGTGCTAGGAGCAGCGGGGGAAGCACAGATACGCAGTATTTT. It encodes CSARSSGGSTDTQYF.

The table lists this clonotype with many counts. J is TRBJ2-1 and V is TRBV14; 7 positions match TRBD2. CDR3 length equals 12 residues. CDR1 and CDR2 from the germline V gene are SGHDN and FVKESK. V was clipped by 0 bases and J by 12 bases; unmatched bases: 2. The CDR3 loop is CASSQDWGGQFF. The CDR3 DNA is TGTGCCAGCAGCCAAGATTGGGGGGGGCAGTTCTTC.

The genes are TRBV28 and TRBJ2-7, with a tentative D call TRBD2 (5 bases). Germline V gives CDR1 MDHEN, CDR2 SYDVKM. Between the trimmed V and J ends, which lost 6 bases and 3 bases, there was a span of 12 bases. CDR3 size: 13 residues. DNA for the CDR3: TGTGCCAGCAGCTCCCCCGCGGGCTACGAGCAGTACTTC. As protein: CASSSPAGYEQYF.

This clonotype was found many times. The junction departs from the called germline gene at one end, perhaps through a read error. J is TRBJ1-1 and V is TRBV7-2; 7 nucleotides agree with TRBD1. The CDR3 runs 13 residues. The germline gives CDR1 SGHTA, CDR2 FQGNSA. The CDR3 coding sequence is TGTGCCAGCCGCTTCGACAGGGCCACTGAAGCTTTCTTT. This codes for CASRFDRATEAFF.

The chain is built from TRBV16 and TRBJ1-3; D remains unclear. This CDR3 is built from 15 residues. V lost 4 bases and J 0 bases, leaving 10 bases between the germline ends. CDR1 is KGHSY, CDR2 FQNENV, per germline. The DNA of the CDR3 is TGTGCCAGCAGCCCCCCGGGAAGCTCTGGAAACACCATATATTTT. It encodes CASSPPGSSGNTIYF.

The V gene is TRBV20-1, the J gene TRBJ1-5; 7 bases are a match to TRBD1. CDR1 and CDR2 from the germline V gene are DFQATT and SNEGSKA (reference sequence). Trimming at V came to 3 bases and at J to 5 bases, leaving 7 bases not matched to a gene. The CDR3 runs 14 residues. In nucleotides, the CDR3 is TGCAGTGCTAGTACCGGGACAGATTATCAGCCCCAGCATTTT. Encoded protein: CSASTGTDYQPQHF.

V gene TRBV7-2 combines with J gene TRBJ2-3; TRBD1 is a possible D gene (6 bases). Trimming stripped 3 bases from V and 2 bases from J, with 15 bases between. The length of the CDR3 is 16 residues. Looked up from germline, CDR1 is SGHTA and CDR2 is FQGNSA. For the CDR3, the DNA is TGTGCCAGCAGCTTTCGGACAGCCGCTCCCACAGATACGCAGTATTTT. The encoded protein is CASSFRTAAPTDTQYF.

This clonotype has only a few counts. The V gene is TRBV12-3 or TRBV12-4, the J gene TRBJ1-5, with TRBD1 matching 10 bases. V lost 8 bases to trimming and J lost 4 bases; unmatched junction nucleotides: 2. There are 13 residues in the CDR3. The CDR3 DNA sequence: TGTGCCAGCCGACAGGGGGCGAATCAGCCCCAGCATTTT. Translated: CASRQGANQPQHF.

This clonotype appeared many times. This rearrangement joins TRBV5-1 to TRBJ2-7, with a tentative D call TRBD1 (6 bases). The CDR3 covers 14 residues. Per the germline V gene, CDR1 is SGHRS and CDR2 is YFSETQ. V was clipped by 4 bases and J by 6 bases, with 17 bases between them. The CDR3 is CASSPSGQTSEQYF. The CDR3 nucleotides read TGCGCCAGCAGCCCCTCGGGACAAACTTCCGAGCAGTACTTC.

This clonotype occurred many times. This sequence joins TRBV6-5 and TRBJ2-3; 7 nucleotides line up with TRBD1. CDR3 length: 15 residues. CDR1 and CDR2 from the germline V gene are MNHEY and SVGAGI. The V and J ends lost 5 bases and 0 bases, in that order; junction bases with no gene match: 5. CDR3 bases: TGTGCCAGCAGTAACAGGGGTACTAGCACAGATACGCAGTATTTT. This sequence encodes CASSNRGTSTDTQYF.

To note about this clonotype: A much larger clone differs from this one at a single base, so this may be a read error. V and J are TRBV9 and TRBJ2-5; tentative D call: TRBD2 (6 bases). The CDR3 extends over 14 amino acids. Per germline, CDR1 SGDLS and CDR2 YYNGEE. The CDR3: CASSVEGSEETQHF. The CDR3 DNA reads TGTGCCAGCAGCGTGGAGGGATCCGAAGAGACCCAGCACTTC. The complete variable domain, with remaining parts taken from reference TRBV9 and TRBJ2-5, reads DSGVTQTPKHLITATGQRVTLRCSPRSGDLSVYWYQQSLDQGLQFLIQYYNGEERAKGNILERFSAQQFPDLHSELNLSSLELGDSALYFCASSVEGSEETQHFGPGTRLLVL.